Sequencing of this T cell receptor beta chain was carried out in a study of regulatory T cells in long-lasting Graves disease. Notes on the study in general: Small numbers of samples may have cut accuracy. Analysis covered peripheral blood alone, not thyroid tissue.

V shed 4 bases, J shed 1 base, and the junction held 7 bases outside the gene matches. CDR1 is SGHVS, CDR2 FQNEAQ, per germline. The CDR3 contains 15 residues. Indicated time point: persistent/refractory GD, antithyroid drugs over 5 years with positive TRAb. Generation of the TCR library employed RNA extracted from PBMCs. Both iRepertoire HTBI primers and Arm-PCR of CDR3 regions were used to build the TCR beta libraries. Each CDR3 protein is one row after TCRdb ran MiXCR on the multiplex PCR reads. Of about 460,000 distinct CDR3 sequences in the sample, approximately 22% were seen once. This clonotype was seen at least ten times. Its matching antigen is unknown.

The sample in question was peripheral blood mononuclear cells (PBMCs), obtained when the disease was refractory, from a patient treated with antithyroid drugs. V usage is TRBV7-8 and J usage is TRBJ2-7, with TRBD1 matching over 7 bases. The receptor's source is a female donor with Graves disease. The CDR3 is CASSSRGGRSYEQYF. The CDR3 nucleotides are TGTGCCAGCAGCTCCCGAGGGGGCCGATCCTACGAGCAGTACTTC.